This T cell receptor beta chain was retrieved from a study of blood T cell repertoires in COVID-19 (dated by TCRdb to about 2020). Study-level background: Samples covering the acute and convalescent phases of COVID-19 were provided by collaborators in the United States, Italy and Spain. Samples were obtained from the ongoing ImmuneRACE study (first 160 participants) and from some 1,200 subjects provided by 6 global collaborators. A de-identified subject ID, COVID-19 status, age in years and sex were almost always included in the sample metadata. Where HLA class I and class II types were available, the types were taken from metadata supplied by the sample provider, not from assay-based typing. The material from the prospective study consisted of cDNA or gDNA derived from T cells, B-cell-depleted T cells, or PBMCs. The repertoires were released in a freely available public database meant as a resource for research on the immune response to SARS-CoV-2. Deeply sampled blood TCRbeta repertoires from subjects exposed to, actively infected with, or recovered from COVID-19 were included in the dataset.

The immunoSEQ Assay, a bias-controlled multiplex PCR, was used to amplify TCRbeta CDR3 regions from genomic DNA. The authors processed their data as follows. The number of nucleated cells in each sample was estimated from the amplification of reference gene primers within the assay. Sequence reads were collapsed and filtered to measure the absolute abundance of every unique TCRbeta CDR3 rearrangement. Productive Simpson clonality was computed per sample as the square root of Simpson's diversity index over productive rearrangements. TCRdb's version of the immuneACCESS table is confined to in-frame rearrangements and falls short of the full clone set. An unresolved V gene accounts for under half of the shortfall where checked; the remainder is of unknown origin. V, J and clone size derive from that table, while D and trimming were established from the DNA sequence. The sample table holds 350,000 or so clones, of which over 70% were seen once. The ten largest clones represent almost 3% of the sample.

According to the germline V gene, CDR1 reads SGHTA and CDR2 reads FQGNSA. Measured from the cysteine to the phenylalanine, the CDR3 is 15 residues long. The DNA shown is the 45-base CDR3, in frame from base 1. From V the trimming removes 1 base and from J it removes 7 bases, while the gene matches leave 9 bases of the junction unaccounted for. For this clone: The specificity of this receptor is unknown. No clone much larger than this one lies a single base away; base qualities are absent.

Study-level results and caveats: How much clinical and demographic metadata was included differed by source and by participant, and the metadata was provided uncurated.

Each collaborating institution followed its own protocols to collect whole blood in K2EDTA tubes. Collaborator samples were shipped for TCRbeta analysis as frozen whole blood, isolated PBMCs, or DNA extracted from either sample type. This clonotype was obtained from a young man with active or convalescent COVID-19. In this chain, TRBV7-2 is recombined with TRBJ1-2, and 7 junctional nucleotides match TRBD1. Sequenced material: peripheral blood. The DNA sequence is TGTGCCAGCAGCTTAGACGAGTTGGGACAGTCTGGCTACACCTTC. It specifies CASSLDELGQSGYTF.